A selection of T cell receptor beta chains follows, all from one sample in a study of blood T cell repertoires in COVID-19. The data were produced by immunoSEQ multiplex PCR, yet TCRdb's version contains in-frame clones alone and is incomplete. The sample consists of a few hundred thousand clones, approximately 88% of them appearing once. The source material was peripheral blood. The receptors shown here come from a woman in her thirties with COVID-19, enrolled during active disease. Both conserved end residues are part of each CDR3. Fields, in order: J gene, clone size, V gene, D gene, CDR3 DNA, CDR3 protein. A D gene is named only where the DNA matches it firmly. Where a row states a size, it is once, few, many or the class of an expanded clone; other rows omit it.

TRBJ2-2 | . | TRBV27 | TRBD1 | TGTGCCAGCCGGACAGGGCACACCGGGGAGCTGTTTTTT | CASRTGHTGELFF
TRBJ1-2 | . | TRBV28 | . | TGTGCCAGCAGCATACAGGGTGATGGCTACACCTTC | CASSIQGDGYTF
TRBJ1-6 | . | TRBV6-4 | . | TGTGCCAGCAGTGACCGACAGAATTCACCCCTCCACTTT | CASSDRQNSPLHF
TRBJ2-3 | . | TRBV11-3 | . | TGTGCCAGCAGCTTACAGGGGATTGATACGCAGTATTTT | CASSLQGIDTQYF
TRBJ2-2 | . | TRBV19 | TRBD1 | TGTGCCAGTCGATGGCGGACAGGGGTAACCGGGGAGCTGTTTTTT | CASRWRTGVTGELFF
TRBJ1-1 | . | TRBV6-1 | . | TGTGCCAGCAGTGAAGGGGCAGGGATCACTGAAGCTTTCTTT | CASSEGAGITEAFF
TRBJ1-1 | . | TRBV18 | TRBD1 | TGTGCCAGCTCACCACGACAGGGGACGAACACTGAAGCTTTCTTT | CASSPRQGTNTEAFF
TRBJ2-5 | . | TRBV5-1 | TRBD2 | TGCGCCAGCAGCGACACTAGCGGGTCTCCCGAGACCCAGTACTTC | CASSDTSGSPETQYF
TRBJ1-3 | . | TRBV18 | . | TGTGCCAGCTCACCTGGGACAACCACTGGAAACACCATATATTTT | CASSPGTTTGNTIYF
TRBJ2-7 | . | TRBV3-1/TRBV3-2 | TRBD2 | TGTGCCAGCAGCCGCATTAGCGGGGGATCCGAGCAGTACTTC | CASSRISGGSEQYF
TRBJ1-1 | . | TRBV5-6 | TRBD1 | TGTGCCAGCAGCGTTATGGGACAGGGGGTTGGAGCTTTCTTT | CASSVMGQGVGAFF
TRBJ2-5 | . | TRBV19 | . | TGTGCCAGTAGTATGGAAGGAGGCCAAGAGACCCAGTACTTC | CASSMEGGQETQYF
TRBJ2-7 | . | TRBV6-1 | . | TGTGCCAGCAGTGAATCAGGGATCGCCTACGAGCAGTACTTC | CASSESGIAYEQYF
TRBJ1-2 | once | TRBV7-9 | TRBD1 | TGTGCCAGCAGCCAAACAGGGGCCGGCTACACCTTC | CASSQTGAGYTF
TRBJ1-2 | . | TRBV5-5 | . | TGTGCCAGCAGCTTGGACAGGGTGAACTATGGCTACACCTTC | CASSLDRVNYGYTF
TRBJ1-1 | . | TRBV18 | TRBD1 | TGTGCCAGCTCACCGGCGGGACAGGCCACTGAAGCTTTCTTT | CASSPAGQATEAFF
TRBJ1-3 | . | TRBV2 | . | TGTGCCAGCACAACAGATCCTGGAAACACCATATATTTT | CASTTDPGNTIYF
TRBJ2-1 | . | TRBV5-4 | TRBD1 | TGTGCCAGCAGGCCCAACAGGGGCTACAATGAGCAGTTCTTC | CASRPNRGYNEQFF
TRBJ2-1 | . | TRBV29-1 | TRBD1 | TGCAGCGTTGACATCCATAGACAGGGAACGGGAGAGCAGTTCTTC | CSVDIHRQGTGEQFF
TRBJ1-2 | . | TRBV27 | TRBD1 | TGTGCCAGCAGTTTATCGTTAGGGGGCGGCTATGGCTACACCTTC | CASSLSLGGGYGYTF
TRBJ1-6 | . | TRBV18 | TRBD1 | TGTGCCAGCTCCCCTACTCCGGGACAGGGGTGGAAGGATTCACCCCTCCACTTT | CASSPTPGQGWKDSPLHF
TRBJ1-2 | . | TRBV18 | TRBD1 | TGTGCCAGCTCGCCAGGGGGCTTGAGCTATGGCTACACCTTC | CASSPGGLSYGYTF
TRBJ2-7 | . | TRBV5-4 | TRBD2 | TGTGCCAGCAGCTCCGGGGGGGCCATCCACGAGCAGTACTTC | CASSSGGAIHEQYF
TRBJ2-1 | . | TRBV3-1/TRBV3-2 | TRBD2 | TGTGCCAGCAGCCAAGAAAGGGCGGGGGGGCTCAATGAGCAGTTCTTC | CASSQERAGGLNEQFF
TRBJ1-4 | . | TRBV5-1 | . | TGCGCCAGCAGCTTGCACCCAGGGAATGAAAAACTGTTTTTT | CASSLHPGNEKLFF
TRBJ2-3 | . | TRBV11-2 | . | TGTGCCAGCAGCTTCGGAGGAAGCACAGATACGCAGTATTTT | CASSFGGSTDTQYF